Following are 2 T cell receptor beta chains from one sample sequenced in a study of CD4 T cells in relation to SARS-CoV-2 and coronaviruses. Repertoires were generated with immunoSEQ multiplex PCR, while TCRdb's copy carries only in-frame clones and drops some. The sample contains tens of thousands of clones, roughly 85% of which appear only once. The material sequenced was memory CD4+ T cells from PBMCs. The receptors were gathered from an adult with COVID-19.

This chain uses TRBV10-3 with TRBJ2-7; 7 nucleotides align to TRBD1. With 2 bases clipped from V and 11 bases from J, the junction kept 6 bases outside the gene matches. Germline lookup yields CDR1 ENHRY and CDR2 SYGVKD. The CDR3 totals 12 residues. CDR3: CAISEIQGFEYF. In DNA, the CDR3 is TGTGCCATCAGTGAGATACAGGGGTTCGAGTACTTC.

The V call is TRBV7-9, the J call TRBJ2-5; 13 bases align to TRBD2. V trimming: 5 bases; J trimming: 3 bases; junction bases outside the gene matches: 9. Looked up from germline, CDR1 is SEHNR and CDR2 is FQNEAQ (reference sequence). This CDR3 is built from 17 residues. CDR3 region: CASSPGTSGTGEETQYF. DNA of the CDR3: TGTGCCAGCAGCCCGGGGACTAGCGGGACGGGGGAAGAGACCCAGTACTTC.